This entry describes one T cell receptor (beta chain). Its antigen remains unknown. This sample is part of a study of T cells expressing NK-cell markers. Overall study context: It was sorted CD3+CD56+NKG2C+, CD3+CD56+NKG2C- and CD3+CD56-NKG2C+ T cells that supplied the TCR beta repertoires. One of eight sequenced donors was HCMV-seronegative; the other seven were seropositive. Findings of the study overall: It remained uncertain whether the expanded NKG2C+ T cell clones were specific for HCMV antigens.

The cDNA for TCR beta came from 5'RACE template switching with UMIs. TCRdb re-called the 5' RACE reads and shows each CDR3 protein once, DNA omitted. The ten most abundant clones cover less than 4.5% of a sample with a few hundred thousand distinct CDR3 sequences. This CDR3 has 12 residues. The sequence derives from a man aged 18 to 29 in good health. Sequencing was done on a sample of blood T cells: a sorted CD56 or NKG2C T cell subset, CD4+ or CD8+ T cells, or bulk PBMC T cells (not recorded which). The chain carries TRBV12-3 or TRBV12-4 and TRBJ1-1. CDR3: CASSQEGTEAFF.